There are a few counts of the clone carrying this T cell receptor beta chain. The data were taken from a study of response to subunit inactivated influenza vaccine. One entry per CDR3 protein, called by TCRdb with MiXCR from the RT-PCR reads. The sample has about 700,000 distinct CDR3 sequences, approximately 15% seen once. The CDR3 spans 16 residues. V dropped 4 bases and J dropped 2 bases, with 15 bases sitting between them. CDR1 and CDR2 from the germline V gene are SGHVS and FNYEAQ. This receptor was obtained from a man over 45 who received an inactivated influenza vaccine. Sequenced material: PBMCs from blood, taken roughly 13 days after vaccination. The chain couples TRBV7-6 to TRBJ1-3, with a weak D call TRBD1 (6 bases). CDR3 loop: CASSSLTGTTGNTIYF. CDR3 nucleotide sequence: TGTGCCAGCAGCTCCCTGACCGGGACAACTGGAAACACCATATATTTT.